One and the same sample provided the 9 T cell receptor beta chains below, sequenced in a study of early T cells in non-severe SARS-CoV-2 infection (dated by TCRdb to the early 2020s). Library preparation employed 5' RACE. Sequencing was carried out with a NextSeq 500. The raw public reads went through TCRdb reprocessing: fastp at Q25, MiXCR clone calling, in-frame beta chains kept. All rows with the same CDR3 protein become a single entry with the most common DNA and genes. The sample table holds over 60,000 distinct CDR3 sequences, of which roughly 9.1% were seen once. 7.6% of the sample comes from the top ten. The sample consisted of whole blood, taken at baseline. The receptors derive from an adult who was a healthcare worker with PCR-confirmed SARS-CoV-2 infection or an uninfected control (not recorded which).

The chain combines TRBV25-1 with TRBJ1-1; no firm D call. The length of the CDR3 is 13 residues. V was shortened by 9 bases and J by 3 bases, with 14 bases between the two germline ends. Germline CDR1 reads MGHDK; CDR2 reads SYGVNS. In DNA form, the CDR3 reads TGTGCCAGGAAAGACGGGCGGGACACTGAAGCTTTCTTT. Translating gives CARKDGRDTEAFF.

This clonotype was seen a handful of times. The rearrangement links TRBV6-5 to TRBJ2-5; D is uncertain. Germline assignment: CDR1 MNHEY and CDR2 SVGAGI. V dropped 3 bases and J dropped 4 bases, with 3 bases sitting between them. The CDR3 extends over 11 amino acids. As DNA, the CDR3 is TGTGCCAGCAGTTATGCAGAGACCCAGTACTTC. The encoded protein is CASSYAETQYF.

This clonotype was found a few times. The gene calls are TRBV3-1 and TRBJ1-4, with unresolved D. V shed 1 base and J shed 4 bases, with 10 bases lying between them. Germline-derived CDR1 and CDR2 are LGHDT and YNNKEL (reference sequence). This CDR3 contains 15 residues. The CDR3 loop reads CASSQGAGFNEKLFF. The CDR3 DNA reads as TGTGCCAGCAGCCAAGGAGCGGGTTTTAATGAAAAACTGTTTTTT.

This clonotype occurred a few times. The V call is TRBV5-4, the J call TRBJ2-1; 9 bases are shared with TRBD1. Trimming cost V 0 bases and J 4 bases; bases outside gene matches: 2. Germline V lookup: CDR1 SGHNT, CDR2 YYREEE (reference sequence). The CDR3 covers 15 residues. As DNA, the CDR3 is TGTGCCAGCAGCTTGGGGACAGGGGCATACAATGAGCAGTTCTTC. It is translated as CASSLGTGAYNEQFF.

This clonotype was picked up many times. The rearrangement uses TRBV29-1 and TRBJ2-1; possible D gene TRBD2, 7 bases. V was pared by 6 bases and J by 6 bases, with 21 bases between. The CDR3 loop spans 15 amino acids. CDR1 is SQVTM, CDR2 ANQGSEA, per germline. Here the CDR3 DNA reads TGCAGCGTCGCCTCTATACGGGGGGCCCGCAATGAGCAGTTCTTC. The encoded protein is CSVASIRGARNEQFF.

The J gene is TRBJ2-7, the V gene TRBV11-1, with a possible D match to TRBD2 (5 bases). Trimming took off 5 bases at V and 0 bases at J, with 17 bases between the two ends. The germline V gene encodes CDR1 SGHAT and CDR2 FQDESV (reference sequence). The CDR3 totals 16 residues. Here the CDR3 reads CASSDPGSRGSYEQYF. CDR3 DNA sequence: TGTGCCAGCAGCGACCCCGGGTCTCGGGGCTCCTACGAGCAGTACTTC.

In this sample, this clonotype turned up many times. J is TRBJ2-5 and V is TRBV14; D ambiguous. The V and J ends lost 4 bases and 10 bases respectively, with 13 bases between them. CDR1 and CDR2 from the germline V gene are SGHDN and FVKESK. The CDR3 length is 12 residues. This CDR3 is CASSPGASFQYF. CDR3 bases: TGTGCCAGCAGCCCCGGTGCTAGTTTCCAGTACTTC.

This clonotype was detected many times. The CDR3 coding sequence is TGTGCCAGCAGCTTGTGGGAGATCTTGGATACGCAGTATTTT. Its protein product is CASSLWEILDTQYF. The chain links TRBV5-6 to TRBJ2-3, with TRBD2 as a possible D gene (5 bases). V was cut by 1 base and J by 6 bases, with 12 bases left in between. Germline V gives CDR1 SGHDT, CDR2 YYEEEE. This CDR3 is 14 amino acids long.

The DNA of the CDR3 is TGTGCCAGCAGTTTAGCGGGGTCAGTACTCAGGGAAAAACTGTTTTTT. Translated, it gives CASSLAGSVLREKLFF. The J gene is TRBJ1-4, the V gene TRBV12-3 or TRBV12-4; no clear D. CDR3 length: 16 residues. Trimming stripped 0 bases from V and 8 bases from J, with 16 bases between.